This record looks at one T cell receptor (beta chain) sequence and its context. The antigen remains unidentified. The CDR3 extends over 14 amino acids. Trimming pared 4 bases from V and 3 bases from J, leaving 13 bases between. This record comes from a study of CD8 T cells in ankylosing spondylitis. Study outcomes and limitations: Apparently characteristic of ankylosing spondylitis blood was a TCR beta motif (eight highly homologous variants). The disease-linked clones had a CD8+ phenotype and low blood frequencies. The study looked at matched synovial fluid samples from ankylosing spondylitis patients. Disease-linked clones were reported to be significantly enriched there.

Libraries of TCR beta came from quantitative 5'-RACE with molecular barcodes. TCRdb independently ran MiXCR on the 5' RACE reads; one entry per CDR3 protein. The sample yields around 140,000 distinct CDR3 sequences, about a sixth seen once. This TCR derives from a male donor with ankylosing spondylitis. Sequenced: blood, either unsorted or a sorted T cell fraction (not recorded which). The chain joins TRBV12-3 or TRBV12-4 to TRBJ2-7; maybe TRBD2 (6 bases). Here the CDR3 reads CASSSGTGFYEQYF. The CDR3 bases are TGTGCCAGCAGTTCCGGGACTGGATTCTACGAGCAGTACTTC.